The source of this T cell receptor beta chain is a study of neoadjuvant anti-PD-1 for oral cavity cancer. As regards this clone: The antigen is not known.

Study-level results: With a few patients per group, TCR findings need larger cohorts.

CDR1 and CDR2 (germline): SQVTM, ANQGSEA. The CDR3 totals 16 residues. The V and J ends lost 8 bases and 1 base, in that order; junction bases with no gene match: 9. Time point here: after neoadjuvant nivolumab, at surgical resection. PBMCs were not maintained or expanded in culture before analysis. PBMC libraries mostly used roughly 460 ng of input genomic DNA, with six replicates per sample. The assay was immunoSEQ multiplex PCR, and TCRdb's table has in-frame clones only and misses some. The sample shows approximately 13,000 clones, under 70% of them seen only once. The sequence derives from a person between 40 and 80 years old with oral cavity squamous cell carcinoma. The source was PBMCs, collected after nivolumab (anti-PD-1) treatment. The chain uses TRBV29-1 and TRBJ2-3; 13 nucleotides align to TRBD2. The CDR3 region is CSTGLAGEWGTDTQYF. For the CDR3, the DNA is TGCAGCACCGGACTAGCGGGAGAGTGGGGCACAGATACGCAGTATTTT.